The entry below gives a single TCR beta chain sequence along with its context. The PCR was carried out with 60 Vbeta primers and 13 Jbeta primers. The assay was immunoSEQ multiplex PCR, and TCRdb's table has in-frame clones only and misses some. The repertoire holds over 150,000 clones, with roughly 80% as singletons. This specimen comes from a study of cytomegalovirus exposure and HLA in healthy donors. The CDR3 contains 13 residues. V lost 6 bases, J lost 3 bases, and 8 bases lay in between. Germline V lookup: CDR1 MNHEY, CDR2 SVGAGI. The chain combines TRBV6-5 with TRBJ1-4, with unresolved D. The sequence came from a woman aged 40 to 50 in good health and CMV-seronegative. The sample consisted of PBMCs. The CDR3 here is CASSQRSNEKLFF. The CDR3 coding sequence is TGTGCCAGCAGCCAGAGGTCTAATGAAAAACTGTTTTTT.